This T cell receptor beta chain was captured by sequencing in a study of read filtering for tumor transcriptome and immune sequencing. Overall study context: Whole-transcriptome libraries were prepared after DNase treatment. RNA-seq yielded only about 75 to 1,400 TCR reads, IR-seq about 3.5 to 11 million. Findings and caveats of the study: Correlation between methods rose after single-read clonotypes were removed.

Germline CDR1 MDHEN, CDR2 SYDVKM. The CDR3 is 15 residues long. V dropped 7 bases and J dropped 4 bases, with 20 bases sitting between them. This clonotype has a count of ten or more. Its antigen remains unidentified. From 300 to 450 ng of RNA, a library with molecular barcoded alpha/delta and beta/gamma adaptors was made. TCRdb redid the calling of the reads with MiXCR, one entry per CDR3 protein. The repertoire includes 35,000 to 40,000 distinct CDR3 sequences, roughly 13% of them detected once, and 25% to 30% sits in the top ten. This receptor was obtained from a donor aged 40 or older with multiple myeloma. The chain employs TRBV28 and TRBJ2-7, with D tentatively TRBD1 (6 bases). The sample was a population of CD138-negative cells sorted from bone marrow. The CDR3 sequence: CASIDPGRGTYEQYF. The CDR3 DNA reads as TGTGCCAGCATTGACCCGGGCAGGGGTACGTACGAGCAGTACTTC.